Below, 5 T cell receptor beta chains from the same sample are listed, as sequenced in a study of T-cell memory formation after mild COVID-19. TCRdb ran MiXCR on the 5' RACE reads and lists one entry per CDR3 protein. The sample records about 180,000 distinct CDR3 sequences, roughly 18% being singletons. Source material: PBMCs or a T cell subset sorted from them (not recorded which). The receptors originated from a man aged 18-30 years who had mild COVID-19 (a few samples of this study predate the infection). Cell type and time point are not known.

The CDR3 region is CASSLRGRDTQYF. The DNA of the CDR3 is TGTGCCAGCAGCTTGAGGGGACGGGATACGCAGTATTTT. The J gene is TRBJ2-3, the V gene TRBV7-3; D tentatively reads TRBD1 or TRBD2 (5 bases each). The germline V gene has CDR1 SGHTA and CDR2 FQGTGA. V was trimmed by 3 bases and J by 6 bases, leaving 10 bases between them. The length of the CDR3 is 13 residues.

The rearrangement uses TRBV10-3 and TRBJ2-7, with D maybe TRBD2 (6 bases). The CDR3 is 14 residues long. The V and J ends lost 0 bases and 2 bases respectively, with 8 bases between them. Per germline, CDR1 ENHRY and CDR2 SYGVKD. The chain's CDR3 is CAISESTGAYEQYV. The CDR3 DNA follows: TGTGCCATCAGTGAGTCGACGGGGGCCTACGAGCAGTACGTC.

This clonotype occurred a few times. The chain couples TRBV7-2 to TRBJ2-7; D possibly uses TRBD1 or TRBD2 (5 bases each). Germline CDR1 and CDR2: SGHTA and FQGNSA. V was trimmed by 5 bases and J by 3 bases, leaving 14 bases between them. The CDR3 loop spans 14 amino acids. In nucleotides, the CDR3 is TGTGCCAGCAGCCGAACTGGGGGTGTCTACGAGCAGTACGTC. Its translation is CASSRTGGVYEQYV.

This chain links TRBV20-1 with TRBJ1-5; possible D gene TRBD1, 6 bases. Germline CDR1 DFQATT, CDR2 SNEGSKA (reference sequence). The CDR3 loop spans 18 amino acids. The ends were cut back, 0 bases at V and 4 bases at J, with 22 bases in the middle. DNA of the CDR3: TGCAGTGCTAGAGATGATCAGGGGTACCCTGTTCAAAATCAGCCCCAGCATTTT. Amino acid sequence: CSARDDQGYPVQNQPQHF.

This clonotype occurred a few times. The chain uses TRBV21-1 and TRBJ2-5; the D call TRBD1 from the table was never checked on the DNA. TRBV21-1 is assigned pseudogene status. The CDR3 loop spans 15 amino acids. CDR3 residues: CASRGTGGYPKTQYF. As DNA, the CDR3 is TGTGCCAGCAGGGGGACAGGGGGATATCCGAAGACCCAGTACTTC.